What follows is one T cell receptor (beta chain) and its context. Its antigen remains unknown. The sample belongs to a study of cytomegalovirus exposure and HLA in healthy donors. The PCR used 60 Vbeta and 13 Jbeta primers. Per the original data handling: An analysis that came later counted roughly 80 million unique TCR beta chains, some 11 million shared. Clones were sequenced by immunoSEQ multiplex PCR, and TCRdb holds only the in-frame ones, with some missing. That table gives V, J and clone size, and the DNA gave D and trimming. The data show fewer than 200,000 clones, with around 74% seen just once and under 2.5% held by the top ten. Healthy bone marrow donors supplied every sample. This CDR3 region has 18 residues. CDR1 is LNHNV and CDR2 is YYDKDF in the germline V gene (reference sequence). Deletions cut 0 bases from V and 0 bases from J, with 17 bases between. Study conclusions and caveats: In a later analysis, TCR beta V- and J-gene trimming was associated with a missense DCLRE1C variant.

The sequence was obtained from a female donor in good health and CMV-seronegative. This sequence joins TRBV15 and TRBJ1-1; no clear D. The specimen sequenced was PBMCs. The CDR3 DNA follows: TGTGCCACCAGCAGAGATGGAGGGAGGACGACCTTGAACACTGAAGCTTTCTTT. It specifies CATSRDGGRTTLNTEAFF.